Each of the 3 T cell receptor beta chains below was sequenced from the same sample in a study of blood T cell repertoires in COVID-19. Method: immunoSEQ multiplex PCR; TCRdb's copy keeps in-frame clones and lacks some. This table holds roughly 86,000 clones, roughly 91% found once. The sequencing input was peripheral blood. Receptors were obtained from a woman in her forties or fifties in a cohort sampled during active COVID-19.

The chain recombines TRBV12-3 or TRBV12-4 with TRBJ2-1, with D perhaps matching TRBD2 (6 bases). Trimming took off 8 bases at V and 7 bases at J, with 15 bases between the two ends. The CDR3 is made up of 13 amino acids. The CDR3 nucleotides read TGTGCCAGCCAGTTCCCGGGGGAGAATGAGCAGTTCTTC. Residues: CASQFPGENEQFF.

A single count supports this clone. V gene TRBV7-9 combines with J gene TRBJ2-1; 7 nucleotides line up with TRBD2. CDR3 size: 13 residues. Germline CDR1 and CDR2: SEHNR and FQNEAQ (reference sequence). With V trimmed by 8 bases and J by 9 bases, 10 bases remained unmatched. The DNA of the CDR3 is TGTGCCAGCTCCATTAGTCCGGGGGGTGAGCAGTTCTTC. This sequence encodes CASSISPGGEQFF.

This chain uses TRBV18 with TRBJ1-5, with 7 nucleotides matching TRBD1. The V and J ends lost 4 bases and 3 bases, in that order; junction bases with no gene match: 3. The CDR3 consists of 14 residues. Germline-derived CDR1 and CDR2 are KGHSH and LQKENI. CDR3 sequence (DNA): TGTGCCAGCTCACTGGGACAGATCAATCAGCCCCAGCATTTT. It translates to CASSLGQINQPQHF. The full variable domain, with the rest looked up from reference TRBV18 and TRBJ1-5, is NAGVMQNPRHLVRRRGQEARLRCSPMKGHSHVYWYRQLPEEGLKFMVYLQKENIIDESGMPKERFSAEFPKEGPSILRIQQVVRGDSAAYFCASSLGQINQPQHFGDGTRLSIL.